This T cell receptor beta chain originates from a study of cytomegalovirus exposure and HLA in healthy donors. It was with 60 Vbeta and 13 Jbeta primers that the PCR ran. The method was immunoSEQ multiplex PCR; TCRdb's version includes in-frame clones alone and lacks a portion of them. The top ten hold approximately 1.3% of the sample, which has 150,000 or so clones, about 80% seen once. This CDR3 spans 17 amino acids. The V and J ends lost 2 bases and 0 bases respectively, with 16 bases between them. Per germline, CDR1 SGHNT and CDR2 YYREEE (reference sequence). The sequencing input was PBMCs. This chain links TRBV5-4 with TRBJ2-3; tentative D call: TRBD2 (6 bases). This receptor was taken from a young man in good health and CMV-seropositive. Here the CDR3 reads CASSLKAGLTSTDTQYF. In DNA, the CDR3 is TGTGCCAGCAGCTTAAAGGCGGGGCTTACTAGCACAGATACGCAGTATTTT.